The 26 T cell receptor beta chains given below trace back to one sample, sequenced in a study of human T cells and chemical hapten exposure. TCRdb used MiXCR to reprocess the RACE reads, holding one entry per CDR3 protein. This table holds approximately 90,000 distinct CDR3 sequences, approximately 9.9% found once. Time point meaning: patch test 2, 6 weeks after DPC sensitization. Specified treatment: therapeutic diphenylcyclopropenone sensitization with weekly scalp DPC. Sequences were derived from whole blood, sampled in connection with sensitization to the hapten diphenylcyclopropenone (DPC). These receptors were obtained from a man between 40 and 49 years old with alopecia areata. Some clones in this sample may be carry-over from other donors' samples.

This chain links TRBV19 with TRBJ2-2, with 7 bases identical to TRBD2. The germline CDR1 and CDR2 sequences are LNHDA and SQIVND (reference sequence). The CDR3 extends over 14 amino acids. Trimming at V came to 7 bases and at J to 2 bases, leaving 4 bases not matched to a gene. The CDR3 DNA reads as TGTGCCAGTAAAAGCGGGACCAACACCGGGGAGCTGTTTTTT. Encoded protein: CASKSGTNTGELFF.

The CDR3 DNA follows: TGTGCCATCAGTGAAGTAAGCGGAACTAGCACAGATACGCAGTATTTT. Translation gives CAISEVSGTSTDTQYF. The chain combines TRBV10-3 with TRBJ2-3, with D perhaps TRBD2 (5 bases). The CDR3 is 16 amino acids. Germline values: CDR1 ENHRY, CDR2 SYGVKD. V shed 3 bases and J shed 0 bases, with 13 bases lying between them.

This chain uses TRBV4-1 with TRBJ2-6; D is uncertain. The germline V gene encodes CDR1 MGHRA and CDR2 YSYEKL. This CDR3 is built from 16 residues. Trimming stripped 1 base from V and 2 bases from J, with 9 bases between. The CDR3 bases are TGCGCCAGCAGCCAAGTCGGCAGTCCTGGGGCCAACGTCCTGACTTTC. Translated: CASSQVGSPGANVLTF.

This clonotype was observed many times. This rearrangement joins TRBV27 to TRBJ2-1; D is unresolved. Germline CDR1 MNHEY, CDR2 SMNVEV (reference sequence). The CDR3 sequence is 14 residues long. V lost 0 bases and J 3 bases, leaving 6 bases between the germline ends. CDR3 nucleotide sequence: TGTGCCAGCAGTTTATCGTATAACTACAATGAGCAGTTCTTC. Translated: CASSLSYNYNEQFF.

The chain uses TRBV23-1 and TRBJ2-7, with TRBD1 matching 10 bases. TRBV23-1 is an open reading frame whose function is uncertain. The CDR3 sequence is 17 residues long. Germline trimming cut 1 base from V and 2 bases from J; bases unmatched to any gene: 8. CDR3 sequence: CASSQYEGQGWTYEQYV. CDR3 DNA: TGCGCCAGCAGTCAATATGAGGGACAGGGGTGGACCTACGAGCAGTACGTC.

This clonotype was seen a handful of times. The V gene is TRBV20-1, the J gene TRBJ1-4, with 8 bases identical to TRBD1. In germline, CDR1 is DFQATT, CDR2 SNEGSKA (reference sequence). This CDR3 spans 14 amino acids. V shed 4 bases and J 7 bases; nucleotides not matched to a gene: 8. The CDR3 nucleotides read TGCAGTGCTACACCAGGGGGCGTCGGTGAAAAACTGTTTTTT. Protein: CSATPGGVGEKLFF.

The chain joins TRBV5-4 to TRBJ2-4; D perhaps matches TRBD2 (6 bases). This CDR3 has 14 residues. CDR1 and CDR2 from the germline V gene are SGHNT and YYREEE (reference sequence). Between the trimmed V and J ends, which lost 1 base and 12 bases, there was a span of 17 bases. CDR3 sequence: CASSLPEGLRNQYF. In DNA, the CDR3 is TGTGCCAGCAGCTTGCCCGAGGGACTCAGGAATCAGTACTTC.

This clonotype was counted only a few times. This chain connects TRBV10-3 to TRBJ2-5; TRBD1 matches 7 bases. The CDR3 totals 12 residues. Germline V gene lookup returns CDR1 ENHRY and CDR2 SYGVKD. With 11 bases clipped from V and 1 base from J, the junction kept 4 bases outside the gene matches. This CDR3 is CAVGQPQETQYF. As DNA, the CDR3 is TGTGCCGTGGGACAGCCCCAAGAGACCCAGTACTTC.

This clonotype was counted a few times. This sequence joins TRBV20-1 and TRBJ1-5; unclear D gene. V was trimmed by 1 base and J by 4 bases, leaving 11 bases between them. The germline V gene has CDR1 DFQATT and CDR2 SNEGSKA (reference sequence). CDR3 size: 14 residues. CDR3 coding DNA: TGCAGTGCTAGAGGTGTACAGTTTAATCAGCCCCAGCATTTT. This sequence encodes CSARGVQFNQPQHF.

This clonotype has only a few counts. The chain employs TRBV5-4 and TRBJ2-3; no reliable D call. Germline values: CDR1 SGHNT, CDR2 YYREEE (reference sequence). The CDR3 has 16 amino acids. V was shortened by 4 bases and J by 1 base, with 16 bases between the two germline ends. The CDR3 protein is CASSPPRALGTDTQYF. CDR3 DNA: TGTGCCAGCAGCCCTCCCCGGGCATTGGGCACAGATACGCAGTATTTT.

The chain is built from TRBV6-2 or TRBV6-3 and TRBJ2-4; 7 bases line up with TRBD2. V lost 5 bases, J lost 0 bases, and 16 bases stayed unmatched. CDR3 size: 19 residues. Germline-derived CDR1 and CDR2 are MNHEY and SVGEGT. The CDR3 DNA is TGTGCCAGCAGTCCTATCGGGGCTAGCGGACTTCTAGCCAAAAACATTCAGTACTTC. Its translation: CASSPIGASGLLAKNIQYF.

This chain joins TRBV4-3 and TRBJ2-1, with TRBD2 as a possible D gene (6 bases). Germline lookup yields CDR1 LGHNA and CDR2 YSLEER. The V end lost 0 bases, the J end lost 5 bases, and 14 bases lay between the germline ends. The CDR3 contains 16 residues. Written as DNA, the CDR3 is TGCGCCAGCAGCCAAGATTTCCGGGGGAACGACAATGAGCAGTTCTTC. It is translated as CASSQDFRGNDNEQFF.

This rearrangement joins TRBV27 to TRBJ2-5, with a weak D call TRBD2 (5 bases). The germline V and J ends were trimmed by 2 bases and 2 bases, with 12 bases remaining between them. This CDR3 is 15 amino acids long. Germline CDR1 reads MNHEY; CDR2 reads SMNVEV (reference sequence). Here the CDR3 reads CASSLAGGPQETQYF. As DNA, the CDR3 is TGTGCCAGCAGTTTAGCGGGCGGGCCTCAAGAGACCCAGTACTTC.

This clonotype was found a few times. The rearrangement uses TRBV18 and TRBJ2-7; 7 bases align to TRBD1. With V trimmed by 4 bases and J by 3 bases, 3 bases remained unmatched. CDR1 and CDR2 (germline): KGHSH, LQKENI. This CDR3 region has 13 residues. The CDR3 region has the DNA TGTGCCAGCTCACGACAGGGCGGCTACGAGCAGTACGTC. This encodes CASSRQGGYEQYV.

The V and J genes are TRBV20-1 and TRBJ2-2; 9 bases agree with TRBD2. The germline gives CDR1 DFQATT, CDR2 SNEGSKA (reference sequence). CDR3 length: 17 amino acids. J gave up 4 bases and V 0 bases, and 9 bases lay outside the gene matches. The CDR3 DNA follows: TGCAGTGCTAGAGATTATCTAGCGGGAATTGGCACCGGGGAGCTGTTTTTT. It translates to CSARDYLAGIGTGELFF.

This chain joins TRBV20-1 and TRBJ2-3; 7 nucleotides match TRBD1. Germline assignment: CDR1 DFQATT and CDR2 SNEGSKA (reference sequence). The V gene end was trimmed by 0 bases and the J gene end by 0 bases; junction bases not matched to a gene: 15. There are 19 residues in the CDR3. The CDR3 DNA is TGCAGTGCTAGAGATACAGGGGATTACCTTCTCTCTAGCACAGATACGCAGTATTTT. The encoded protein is CSARDTGDYLLSSTDTQYF.

CDR3 loop: CASSLDRSSHTDTQYF. The CDR3 region has the DNA TGTGCCAGCAGCTTAGATCGATCCTCACACACAGATACGCAGTATTTT. This chain links TRBV11-2 with TRBJ2-3; D unclear. Germline V gene data show CDR1 as SGHAT and CDR2 as FQNNGV. The V gene lost 0 bases and the J gene lost 2 bases, with 12 bases spanning the gap. CDR3 size: 16 residues.

The CDR3 DNA sequence: TGTGCCAGCCGCCCTAATAGGGGTGAGCAGTTCTTC. Protein sequence: CASRPNRGEQFF. The chain joins TRBV7-2 to TRBJ2-1; the D gene is possibly TRBD1 (5 bases). This CDR3 region has 12 residues. Looked up from germline, CDR1 is SGHTA and CDR2 is FQGNSA. V gave up 8 bases and J gave up 9 bases, with 14 bases separating them.

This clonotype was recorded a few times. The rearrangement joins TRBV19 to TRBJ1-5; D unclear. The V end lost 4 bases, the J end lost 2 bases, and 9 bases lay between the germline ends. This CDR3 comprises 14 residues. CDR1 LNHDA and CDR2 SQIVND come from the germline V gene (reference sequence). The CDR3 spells CASSKGSGNQPQHF. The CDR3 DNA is TGTGCCAGTAGTAAAGGGAGCGGCAATCAGCCCCAGCATTTT.

The CDR3 spells CASSLERGTSTDTQYF. The CDR3 nucleotides are TGTGCCAGCAGCTTGGAGAGGGGGACTAGCACAGATACGCAGTATTTT. V is TRBV5-4 and J is TRBJ2-3, with D tentatively TRBD1 or TRBD2 (6 bases each). Deletions cut 0 bases from V and 0 bases from J, with 11 bases between. The CDR3 has 16 amino acids. Germline CDR1 is SGHNT and CDR2 is YYREEE (reference sequence). The complete variable domain, with remaining parts taken from reference TRBV5-4 and TRBJ2-3, reads ETGVTQSPTHLIKTRGQQVTLRCSSQSGHNTVSWYQQALGQGPQFIFQYYREEENGRGNFPPRFSGLQFPNYSSELNVNALELDDSALYLCASSLERGTSTDTQYFGPGTRLTVL.

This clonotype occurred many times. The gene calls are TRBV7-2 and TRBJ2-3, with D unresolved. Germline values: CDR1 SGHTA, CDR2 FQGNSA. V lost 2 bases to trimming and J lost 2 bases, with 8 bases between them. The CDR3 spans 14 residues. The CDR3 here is CASSLSPATDTQYF. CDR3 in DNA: TGTGCCAGCAGCTTAAGTCCGGCCACAGATACGCAGTATTTT.

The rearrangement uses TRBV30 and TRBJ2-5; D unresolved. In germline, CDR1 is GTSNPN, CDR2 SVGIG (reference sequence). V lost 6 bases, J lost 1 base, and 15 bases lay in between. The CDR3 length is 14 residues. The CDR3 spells CACTPGEVQETQYF. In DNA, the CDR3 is TGTGCCTGCACCCCGGGTGAGGTCCAAGAGACCCAGTACTTC.

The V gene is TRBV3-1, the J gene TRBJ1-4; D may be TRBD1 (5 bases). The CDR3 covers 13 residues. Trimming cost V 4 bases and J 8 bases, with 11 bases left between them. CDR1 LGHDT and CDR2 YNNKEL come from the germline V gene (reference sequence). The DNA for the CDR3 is TGTGCCAGCAGCCCCACGGGGACCGAAAAACTGTTTTTT. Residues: CASSPTGTEKLFF.

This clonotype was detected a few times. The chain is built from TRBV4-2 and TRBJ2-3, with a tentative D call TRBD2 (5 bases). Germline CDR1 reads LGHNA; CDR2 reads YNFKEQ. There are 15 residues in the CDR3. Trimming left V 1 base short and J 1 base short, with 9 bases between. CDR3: CASSQVEGGTDTQYF. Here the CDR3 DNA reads TGTGCCAGCAGCCAAGTCGAGGGAGGCACAGATACGCAGTATTTT.

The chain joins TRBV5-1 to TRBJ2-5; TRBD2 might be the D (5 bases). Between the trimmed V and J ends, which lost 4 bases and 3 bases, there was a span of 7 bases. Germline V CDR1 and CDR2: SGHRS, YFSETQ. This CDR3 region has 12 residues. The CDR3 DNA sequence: TGCGCCAGCAGCCGGGGAGAAGAGACCCAGTACTTC. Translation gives CASSRGEETQYF.

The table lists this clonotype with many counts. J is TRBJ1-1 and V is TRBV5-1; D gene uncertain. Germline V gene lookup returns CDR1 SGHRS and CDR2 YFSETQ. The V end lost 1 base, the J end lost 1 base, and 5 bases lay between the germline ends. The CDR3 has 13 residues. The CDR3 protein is CASSLQENTEAFF. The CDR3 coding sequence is TGCGCCAGCAGCTTGCAGGAGAACACTGAAGCTTTCTTT. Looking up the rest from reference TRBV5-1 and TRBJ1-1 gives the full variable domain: KAGVTQTPRYLIKTRGQQVTLSCSPISGHRSVSWYQQTPGQGLQFLFEYFSETQRNKGNFPGRFSGRQFSNSRSEMNVSTLELGDSALYLCASSLQENTEAFFGQGTRLTVV.